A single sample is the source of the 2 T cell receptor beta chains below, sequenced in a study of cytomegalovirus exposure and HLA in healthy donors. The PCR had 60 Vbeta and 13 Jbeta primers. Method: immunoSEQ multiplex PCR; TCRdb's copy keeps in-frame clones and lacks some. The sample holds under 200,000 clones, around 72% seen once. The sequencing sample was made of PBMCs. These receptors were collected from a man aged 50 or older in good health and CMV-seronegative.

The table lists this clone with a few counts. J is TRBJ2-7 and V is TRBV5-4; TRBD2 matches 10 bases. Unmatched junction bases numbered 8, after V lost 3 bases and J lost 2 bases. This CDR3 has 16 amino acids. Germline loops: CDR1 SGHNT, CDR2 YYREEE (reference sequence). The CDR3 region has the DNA TGTGCCAGCAGCTCTACTACTAGCGGGGCCCCCTACGAGCAGTACTTC. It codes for CASSSTTSGAPYEQYF.

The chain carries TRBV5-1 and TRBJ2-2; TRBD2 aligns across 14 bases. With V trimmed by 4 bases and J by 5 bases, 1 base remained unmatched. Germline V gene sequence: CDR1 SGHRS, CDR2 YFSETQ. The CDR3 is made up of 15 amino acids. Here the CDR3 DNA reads TGCGCCAGCAGCGGGACTAGCGGGGGAACCGGGGAGCTGTTTTTT. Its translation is CASSGTSGGTGELFF.